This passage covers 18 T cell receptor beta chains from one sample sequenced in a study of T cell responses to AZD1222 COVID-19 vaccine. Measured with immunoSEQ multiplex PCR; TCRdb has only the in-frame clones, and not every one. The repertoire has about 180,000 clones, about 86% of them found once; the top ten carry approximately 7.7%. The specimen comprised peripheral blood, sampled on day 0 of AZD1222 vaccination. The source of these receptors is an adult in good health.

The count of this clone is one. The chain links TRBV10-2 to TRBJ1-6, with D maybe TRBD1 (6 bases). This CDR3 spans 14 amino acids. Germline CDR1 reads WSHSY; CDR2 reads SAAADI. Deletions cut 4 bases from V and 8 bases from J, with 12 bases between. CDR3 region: CASSAGTLYSPLHF. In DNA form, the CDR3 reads TGCGCCAGCAGTGCCGGGACACTGTATTCACCCCTCCACTTT.

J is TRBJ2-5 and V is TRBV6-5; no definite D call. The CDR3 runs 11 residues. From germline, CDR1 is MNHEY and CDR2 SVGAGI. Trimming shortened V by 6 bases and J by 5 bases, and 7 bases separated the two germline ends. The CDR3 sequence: CASRLGETQYF. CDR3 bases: TGTGCCAGCAGGTTAGGGGAGACCCAGTACTTC.

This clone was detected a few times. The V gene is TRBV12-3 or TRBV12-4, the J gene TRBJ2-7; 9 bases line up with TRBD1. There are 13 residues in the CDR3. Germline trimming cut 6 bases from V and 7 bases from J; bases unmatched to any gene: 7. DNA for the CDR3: TGTGCCAGCAGCCCGGGACAGGGTCGAGAGCAGTACTTC. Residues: CASSPGQGREQYF.

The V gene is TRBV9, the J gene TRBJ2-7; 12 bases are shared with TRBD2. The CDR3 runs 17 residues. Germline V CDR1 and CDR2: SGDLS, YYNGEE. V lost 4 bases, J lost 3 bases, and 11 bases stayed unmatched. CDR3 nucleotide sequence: TGTGCCAGCAGCCCAGGACTAGCGGGGCGGTCTAACTACGAGCAGTACTTC. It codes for CASSPGLAGRSNYEQYF.

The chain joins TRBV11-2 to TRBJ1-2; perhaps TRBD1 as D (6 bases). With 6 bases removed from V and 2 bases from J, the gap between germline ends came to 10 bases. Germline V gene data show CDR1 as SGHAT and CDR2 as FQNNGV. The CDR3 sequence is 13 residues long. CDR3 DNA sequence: TGTGCCAGCAGTTCCACAGGGAACTATGGCTACACCTTC. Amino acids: CASSSTGNYGYTF. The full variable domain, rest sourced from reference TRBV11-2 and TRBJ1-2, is EAGVAQSPRYKIIEKRQSVAFWCNPISGHATLYWYQQILGQGPKLLIQFQNNGVVDDSQLPKDRFSAERLKGVDSTLKIQPAKLEDSAVYLCASSSTGNYGYTFGSGTRLTVV.

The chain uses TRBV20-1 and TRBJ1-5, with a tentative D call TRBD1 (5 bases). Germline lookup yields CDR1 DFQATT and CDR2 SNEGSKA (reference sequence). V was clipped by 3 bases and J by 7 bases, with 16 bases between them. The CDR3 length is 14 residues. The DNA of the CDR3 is TGCAGTGCTAGTGGACCAGGGAGGGACCAGCCCCAGCATTTT. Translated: CSASGPGRDQPQHF.

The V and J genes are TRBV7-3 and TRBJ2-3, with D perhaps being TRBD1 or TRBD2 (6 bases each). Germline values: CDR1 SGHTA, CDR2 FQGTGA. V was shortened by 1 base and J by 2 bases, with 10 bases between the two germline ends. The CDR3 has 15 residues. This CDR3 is CASSLMGGPTDTQYF. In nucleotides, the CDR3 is TGTGCCAGCAGCTTAATGGGGGGCCCCACAGATACGCAGTATTTT.

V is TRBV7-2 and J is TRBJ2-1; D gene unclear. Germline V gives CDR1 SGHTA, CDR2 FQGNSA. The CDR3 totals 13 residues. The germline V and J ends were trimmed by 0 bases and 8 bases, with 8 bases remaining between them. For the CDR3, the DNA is TGTGCCAGCAGCTTAGCGCCCCTGGATGAGCAGTTCTTC. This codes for CASSLAPLDEQFF.

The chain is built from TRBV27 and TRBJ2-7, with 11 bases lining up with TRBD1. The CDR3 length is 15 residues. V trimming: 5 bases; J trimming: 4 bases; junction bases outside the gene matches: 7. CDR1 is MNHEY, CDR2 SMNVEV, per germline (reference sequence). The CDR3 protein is CASSPGTGGIYEQYF. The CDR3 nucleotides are TGTGCCAGCAGTCCCGGGACAGGGGGAATTTACGAGCAGTACTTC.

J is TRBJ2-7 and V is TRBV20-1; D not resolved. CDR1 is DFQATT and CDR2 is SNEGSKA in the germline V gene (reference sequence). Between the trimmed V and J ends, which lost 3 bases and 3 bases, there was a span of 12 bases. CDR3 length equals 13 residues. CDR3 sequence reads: CSASVEKSYEQYF. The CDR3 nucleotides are TGCAGTGCTAGTGTCGAGAAGAGCTACGAGCAGTACTTC.

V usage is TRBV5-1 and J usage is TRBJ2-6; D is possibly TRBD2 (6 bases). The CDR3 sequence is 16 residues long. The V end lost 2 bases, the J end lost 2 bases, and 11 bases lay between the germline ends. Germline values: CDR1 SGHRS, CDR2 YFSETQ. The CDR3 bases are TGCGCCAGCAGCTTAGATCCGGGGGCTGGGGCCAACGTCCTGACTTTC. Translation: CASSLDPGAGANVLTF.

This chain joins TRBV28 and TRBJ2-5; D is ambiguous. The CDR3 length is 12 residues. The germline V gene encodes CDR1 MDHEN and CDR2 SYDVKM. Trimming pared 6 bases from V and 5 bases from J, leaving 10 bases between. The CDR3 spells CASSPFTETQYF. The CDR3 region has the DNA TGTGCCAGCAGCCCCTTTACTGAGACCCAGTACTTC.

The CDR3 is CASTPMRTGDEQYF. The CDR3 DNA is TGTGCCAGCACTCCCATGCGGACAGGGGACGAGCAGTACTTC. V gene TRBV21-1 combines with J gene TRBJ2-7; the listed D gene, TRBD1, was not tested against the DNA. TRBV21-1 represents a pseudogene. The CDR3 is 14 residues long.

CDR3 in DNA: TGTGCCAGCACCGAGGGCAGCGAGCAGTTCTTC. This encodes CASTEGSEQFF. The rearrangement uses TRBV28 and TRBJ2-1, with D possibly TRBD2 on 5 matching bases. The germline CDR1 and CDR2 sequences are MDHEN and SYDVKM. The CDR3 runs to 11 residues. V lost 7 bases, J lost 10 bases, and 11 bases lay in between.

CDR3 nucleotide sequence: TGTGCCAGCAGCGCCCTTGGGGCTCCGGGGGGCTATGGCTACACCTTC. Its protein product is CASSALGAPGGYGYTF. The chain joins TRBV9 to TRBJ1-2, with D possibly TRBD1 on 5 matching bases. This CDR3 is 16 amino acids long. Trimming shortened V by 3 bases and J by 4 bases, and 19 bases separated the two germline ends. In germline, CDR1 is SGDLS, CDR2 YYNGEE.

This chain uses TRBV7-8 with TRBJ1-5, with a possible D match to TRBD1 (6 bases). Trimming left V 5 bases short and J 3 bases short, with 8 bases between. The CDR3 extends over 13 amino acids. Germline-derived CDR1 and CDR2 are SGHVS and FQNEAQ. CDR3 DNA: TGTGCCAGCAGCCGGGACAACAATCAGCCCCAGCATTTT. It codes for CASSRDNNQPQHF.

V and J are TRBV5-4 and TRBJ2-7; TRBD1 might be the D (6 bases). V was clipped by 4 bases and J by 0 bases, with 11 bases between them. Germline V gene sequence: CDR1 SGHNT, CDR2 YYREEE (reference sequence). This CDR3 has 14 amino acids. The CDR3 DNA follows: TGTGCCAGCAGCCTCGGACAGCTCTCCTACGAGCAGTACTTC. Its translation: CASSLGQLSYEQYF.

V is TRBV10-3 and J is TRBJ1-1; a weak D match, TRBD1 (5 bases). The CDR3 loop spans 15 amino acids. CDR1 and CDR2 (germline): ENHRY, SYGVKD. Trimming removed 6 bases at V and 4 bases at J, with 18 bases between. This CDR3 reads CAIRAQVPGGTEAFF. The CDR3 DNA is TGTGCCATCAGGGCACAGGTCCCGGGGGGCACTGAAGCTTTCTTT.